This section outlines one T cell receptor (beta chain) sequence together with its context. Germline lookup yields CDR1 SGHRS and CDR2 YFSETQ. Trimming took 0 bases from V and 6 from J, leaving 9 bases between them. The CDR3 extends over 13 amino acids. The data were taken from a study of cytomegalovirus exposure and HLA in healthy donors. The repertoire was sequenced with immunoSEQ multiplex PCR; TCRdb's copy has only in-frame clones and lacks some. This table has fewer than 250,000 clones, 80% to 90% appearing once. These donors were members of the roughly 120-subject validation cohort, a group separate from the approximately 640-subject first cohort.

This chain uses TRBV5-1 with TRBJ1-2; a possible D gene is TRBD1 (5 bases). Material: PBMCs. The origin of this receptor is a man aged 18 to 35 in good health and CMV-seronegative. This chain's CDR3 is CASSLAQGNGYTF. In DNA, the CDR3 is TGCGCCAGCAGCTTGGCGCAGGGTAATGGCTACACCTTC. Full variable domain (outside the CDR3, taken from reference TRBV5-1 and TRBJ1-2): KAGVTQTPRYLIKTRGQQVTLSCSPISGHRSVSWYQQTPGQGLQFLFEYFSETQRNKGNFPGRFSGRQFSNSRSEMNVSTLELGDSALYLCASSLAQGNGYTFGSGTRLTVV.